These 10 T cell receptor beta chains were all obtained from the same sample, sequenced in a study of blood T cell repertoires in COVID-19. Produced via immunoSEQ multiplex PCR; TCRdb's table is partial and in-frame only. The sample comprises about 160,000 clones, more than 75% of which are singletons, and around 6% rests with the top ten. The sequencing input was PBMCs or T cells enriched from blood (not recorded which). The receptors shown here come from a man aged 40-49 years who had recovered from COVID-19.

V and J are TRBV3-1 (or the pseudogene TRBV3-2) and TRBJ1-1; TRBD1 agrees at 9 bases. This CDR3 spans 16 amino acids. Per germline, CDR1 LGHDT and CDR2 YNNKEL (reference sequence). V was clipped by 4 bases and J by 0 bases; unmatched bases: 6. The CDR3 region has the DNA TGTGCCAGCAGCCTAGGGACAGGGCCACTGAACACTGAAGCTTTCTTT. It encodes CASSLGTGPLNTEAFF.

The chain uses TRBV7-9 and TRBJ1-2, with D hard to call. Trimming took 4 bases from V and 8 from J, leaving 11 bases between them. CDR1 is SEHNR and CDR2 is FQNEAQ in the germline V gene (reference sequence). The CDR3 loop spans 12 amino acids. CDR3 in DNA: TGTGCCAGCAGCTCACCCACGGGGGGCTACACCTTC. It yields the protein CASSSPTGGYTF.

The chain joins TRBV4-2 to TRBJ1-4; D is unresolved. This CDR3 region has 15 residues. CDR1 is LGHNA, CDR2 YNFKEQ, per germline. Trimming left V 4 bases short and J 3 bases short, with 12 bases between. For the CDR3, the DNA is TGTGCCAGCAGCCCCGAATGGTCAGCTAATGAAAAACTGTTTTTT. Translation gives CASSPEWSANEKLFF.

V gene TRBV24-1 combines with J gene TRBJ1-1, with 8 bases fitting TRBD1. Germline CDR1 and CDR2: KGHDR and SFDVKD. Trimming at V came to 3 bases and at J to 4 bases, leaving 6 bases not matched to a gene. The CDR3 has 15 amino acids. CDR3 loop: CATSDPTGGGTEAFF. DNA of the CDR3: TGTGCCACCAGTGATCCAACAGGGGGAGGCACTGAAGCTTTCTTT.

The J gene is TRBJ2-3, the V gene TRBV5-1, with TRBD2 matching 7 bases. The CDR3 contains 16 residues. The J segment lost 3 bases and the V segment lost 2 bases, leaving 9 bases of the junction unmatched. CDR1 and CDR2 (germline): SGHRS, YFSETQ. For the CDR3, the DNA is TGCGCCAGCAGCTTCCGGGGAGAAGCGGGGACAGATACGCAGTATTTT. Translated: CASSFRGEAGTDTQYF.

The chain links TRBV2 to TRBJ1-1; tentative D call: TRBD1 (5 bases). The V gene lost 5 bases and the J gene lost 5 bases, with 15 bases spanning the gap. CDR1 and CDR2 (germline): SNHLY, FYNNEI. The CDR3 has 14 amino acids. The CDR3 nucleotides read TGTGCCAGCAGTAGTTCAGGGCCAATAACTGAAGCTTTCTTT. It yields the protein CASSSSGPITEAFF.

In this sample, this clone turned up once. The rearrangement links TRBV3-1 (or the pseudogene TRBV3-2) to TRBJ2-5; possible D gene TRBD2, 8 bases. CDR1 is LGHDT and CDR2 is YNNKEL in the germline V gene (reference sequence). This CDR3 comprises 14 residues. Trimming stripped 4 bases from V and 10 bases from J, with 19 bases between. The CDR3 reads CASSLRLAQGGQYF. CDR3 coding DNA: TGTGCCAGCAGCCTACGACTAGCGCAGGGGGGCCAGTACTTC.

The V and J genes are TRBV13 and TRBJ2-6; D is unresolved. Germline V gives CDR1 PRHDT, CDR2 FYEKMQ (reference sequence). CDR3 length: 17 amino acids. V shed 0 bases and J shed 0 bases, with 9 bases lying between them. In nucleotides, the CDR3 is TGTGCCAGCAGCTTAGGGGGCCGAGTCTCTGGGGCCAACGTCCTGACTTTC. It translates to CASSLGGRVSGANVLTF.

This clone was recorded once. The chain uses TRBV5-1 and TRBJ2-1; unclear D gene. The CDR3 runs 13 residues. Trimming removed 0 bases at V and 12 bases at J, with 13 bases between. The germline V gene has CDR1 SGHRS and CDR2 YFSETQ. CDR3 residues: CASSLGAPEVQFF. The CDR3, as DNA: TGCGCCAGCAGCTTGGGAGCGCCAGAAGTGCAGTTCTTC.

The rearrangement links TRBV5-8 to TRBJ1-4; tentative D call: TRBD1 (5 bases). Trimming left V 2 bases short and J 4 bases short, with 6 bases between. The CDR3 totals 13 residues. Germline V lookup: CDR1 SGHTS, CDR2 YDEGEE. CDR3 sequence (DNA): TGTGCCAGCAGCTTCCAGGGTAATGAAAAACTGTTTTTT. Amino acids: CASSFQGNEKLFF.